This TCR beta chain is from a study of blood T cells in healthy people across ages. About the study: About one barcoded TCR beta cDNA was captured per two T cells.

With regard to this clonotype: Its antigen is as yet unknown.

Study outcomes and limitations: Naive and antigen-experienced cells could not be conclusively compared, given unsorted PBMCs. Strong correlation existed between TCR beta diversity and naive T cell percentage.

Every participating donor contributed about 10 milliliters of peripheral blood through a draw. CDR1 is SGDLS, CDR2 YYNGEE, per germline. CDR3 length: 15 amino acids. Trimming left V 3 bases short and J 4 bases short, with 14 bases between. Primed by a sample-barcoded 5' primer and a J-beta primer mix, a second PCR proceeded for 7 to 11 cycles. TCRdb reanalysed the 5' RACE reads using MiXCR and keeps one entry per CDR3 protein. Of some 1,500,000 distinct CDR3 sequences in the sample, around 40% were seen once. This receptor was identified in a woman between 18 and 29 years old in good health. The J gene is TRBJ2-1, the V gene TRBV9; tentative D call: TRBD2 (6 bases). Specimen: blood. The CDR3 coding sequence is TGTGCCAGCAGCGCCCGACTAGTGGGTTACAATGAGCAGTTCTTC. It yields the protein CASSARLVGYNEQFF.